This entry is about one TCR beta chain. Its specificity is not known. The data were obtained in a study of beta chain features in type 1 diabetes. Every isolated RNA sample was fully reverse transcribed, so sequencing captured expressed TCRB transcripts. Several million reads on average were seen across naive, central memory and regulatory T cell samples. Data came from immunoSEQ multiplex PCR; TCRdb stores just in-frame clones and leaves some out. The data hold approximately 260,000 clones, with roughly 25% observed a single time. Study observations and caveats: At VDJ recombination sites, type 1 diabetes patients had fewer insertions and more deleted nucleotides. People with Type 1 diabetes carried modestly yet significantly shorter TCRB CDR3s in all four CD4+ subsets. The study found that naive, central memory and Treg TCRB repertoires appeared more similar in patients than in healthy donors.

The CDR3 consists of 15 residues. J gave up 3 bases and V 2 bases, and 3 bases lay outside the gene matches. Germline lookup yields CDR1 KGHSY and CDR2 FQNENV. The genes are TRBV16 and TRBJ2-7; 11 bases align to TRBD1. The sample taken for sequencing was naive CD4+ T cells from blood. This TCR was recovered from a woman aged 25 to 39 with type 1 diabetes. The CDR3 DNA is TGTGCCAGCAGCCAAAGGACAGGGGGCCTCTACGAGCAGTACTTC. Its protein product is CASSQRTGGLYEQYF.